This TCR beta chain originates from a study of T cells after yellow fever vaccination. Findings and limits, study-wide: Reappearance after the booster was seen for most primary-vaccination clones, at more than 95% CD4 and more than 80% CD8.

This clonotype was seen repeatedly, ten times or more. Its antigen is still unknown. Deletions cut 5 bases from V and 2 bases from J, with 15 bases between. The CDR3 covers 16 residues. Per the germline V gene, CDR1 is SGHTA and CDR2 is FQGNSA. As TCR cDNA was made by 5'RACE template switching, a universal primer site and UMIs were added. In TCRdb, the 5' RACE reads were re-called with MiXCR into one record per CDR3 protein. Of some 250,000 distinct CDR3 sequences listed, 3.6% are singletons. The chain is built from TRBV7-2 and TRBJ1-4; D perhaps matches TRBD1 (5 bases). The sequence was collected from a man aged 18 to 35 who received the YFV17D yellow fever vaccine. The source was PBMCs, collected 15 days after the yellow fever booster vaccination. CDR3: CASSGAGSRTNEKLFF. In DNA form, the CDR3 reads TGTGCCAGCAGCGGGGCCGGGAGCCGCACTAATGAAAAACTGTTTTTT.